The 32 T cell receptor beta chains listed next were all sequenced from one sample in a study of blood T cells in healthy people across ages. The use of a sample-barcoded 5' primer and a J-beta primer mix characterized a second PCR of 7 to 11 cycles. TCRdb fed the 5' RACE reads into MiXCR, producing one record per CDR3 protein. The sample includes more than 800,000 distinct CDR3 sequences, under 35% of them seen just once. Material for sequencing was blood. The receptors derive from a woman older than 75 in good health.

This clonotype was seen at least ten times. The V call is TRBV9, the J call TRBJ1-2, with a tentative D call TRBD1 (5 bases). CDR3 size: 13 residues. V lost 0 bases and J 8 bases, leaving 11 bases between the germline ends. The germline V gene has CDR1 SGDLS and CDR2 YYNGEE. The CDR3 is CASSVVGGGGYTF. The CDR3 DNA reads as TGTGCCAGCAGCGTAGTCGGGGGAGGCGGCTACACCTTC.

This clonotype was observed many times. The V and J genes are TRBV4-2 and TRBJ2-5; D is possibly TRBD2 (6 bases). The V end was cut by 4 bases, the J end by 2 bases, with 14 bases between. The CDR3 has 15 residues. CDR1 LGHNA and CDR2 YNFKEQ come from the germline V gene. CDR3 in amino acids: CASSRGTGTQETQYF. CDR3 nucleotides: TGTGCCAGCAGCCGCGGGACCGGGACTCAAGAGACCCAGTACTTC.

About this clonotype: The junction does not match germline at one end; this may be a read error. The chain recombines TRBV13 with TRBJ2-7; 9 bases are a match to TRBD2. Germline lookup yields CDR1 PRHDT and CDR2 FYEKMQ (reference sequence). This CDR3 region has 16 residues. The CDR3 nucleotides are TGTGCCAGCGGCTTAGGCCGAGCGGGGGGAACCTACGAGCAGTACTTC. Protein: CASGLGRAGGTYEQYF. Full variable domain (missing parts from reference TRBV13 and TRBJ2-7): AAGVIQSPRHLIKEKRETATLKCYPIPRHDTVYWYQQGPGQDPQFLISFYEKMQSDKGSIPDRFSAQQFSDYHSELNMSSLELGDSALYFCASGLGRAGGTYEQYFGPGTRLTVT.

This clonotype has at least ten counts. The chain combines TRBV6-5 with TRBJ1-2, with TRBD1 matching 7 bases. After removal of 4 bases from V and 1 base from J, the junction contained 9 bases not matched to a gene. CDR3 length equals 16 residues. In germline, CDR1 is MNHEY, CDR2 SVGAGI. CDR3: CASSSPTGRGNYGYTF. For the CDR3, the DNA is TGTGCCAGCAGTTCCCCGACAGGGAGGGGTAACTATGGCTACACCTTC.

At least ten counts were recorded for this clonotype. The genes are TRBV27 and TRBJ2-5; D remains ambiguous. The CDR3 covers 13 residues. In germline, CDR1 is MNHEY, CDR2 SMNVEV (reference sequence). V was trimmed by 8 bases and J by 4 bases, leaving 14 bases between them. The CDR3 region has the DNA TGTGCCAGCGGACCCGGTTGGGGAGAGACCCAGTACTTC. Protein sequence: CASGPGWGETQYF.

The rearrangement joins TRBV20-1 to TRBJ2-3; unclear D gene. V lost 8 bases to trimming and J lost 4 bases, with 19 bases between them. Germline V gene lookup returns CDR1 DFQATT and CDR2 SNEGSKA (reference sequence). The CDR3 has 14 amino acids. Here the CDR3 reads CSPSGIGKADTQYF. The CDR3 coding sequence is TGCAGTCCAAGTGGAATAGGGAAGGCAGATACGCAGTATTTT.

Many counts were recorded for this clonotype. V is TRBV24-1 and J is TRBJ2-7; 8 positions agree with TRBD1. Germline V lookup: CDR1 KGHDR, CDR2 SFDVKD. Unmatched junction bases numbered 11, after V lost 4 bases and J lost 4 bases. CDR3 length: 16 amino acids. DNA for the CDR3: TGTGCCACCAGTGACCGAATCGACAGGGGAGTTTACGAGCAGTACTTC. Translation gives CATSDRIDRGVYEQYF.

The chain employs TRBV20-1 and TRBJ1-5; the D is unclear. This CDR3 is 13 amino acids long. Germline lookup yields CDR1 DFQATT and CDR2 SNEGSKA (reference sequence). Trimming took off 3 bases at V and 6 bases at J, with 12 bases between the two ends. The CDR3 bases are TGCAGTGCTAGTCTGAAGACGGGTCAGCCCCAGCATTTT. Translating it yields CSASLKTGQPQHF.

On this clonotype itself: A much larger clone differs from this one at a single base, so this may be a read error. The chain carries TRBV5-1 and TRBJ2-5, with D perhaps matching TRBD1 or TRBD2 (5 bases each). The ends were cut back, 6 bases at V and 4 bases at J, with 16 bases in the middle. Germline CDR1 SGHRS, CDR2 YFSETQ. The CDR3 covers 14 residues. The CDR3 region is CASIPWGILETQYF. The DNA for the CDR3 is TGCGCCAGCATCCCTTGGGGGATTCTAGAGACCCAGTACTTC.

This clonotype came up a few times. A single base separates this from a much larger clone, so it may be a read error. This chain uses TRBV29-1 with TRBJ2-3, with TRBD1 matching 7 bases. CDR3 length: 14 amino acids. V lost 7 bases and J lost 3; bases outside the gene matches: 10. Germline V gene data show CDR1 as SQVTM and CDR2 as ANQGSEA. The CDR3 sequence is CSAKPEQGTDTQYF. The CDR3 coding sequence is TGCAGCGCCAAACCGGAACAGGGGACAGATACGCAGTATTTT.

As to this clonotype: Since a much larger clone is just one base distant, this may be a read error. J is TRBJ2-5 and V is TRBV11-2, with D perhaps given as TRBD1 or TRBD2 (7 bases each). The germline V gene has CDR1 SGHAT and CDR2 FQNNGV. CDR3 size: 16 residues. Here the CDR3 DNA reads TGTGTCAGCAGCCCAGTTGGCAGGGGGGGAGGAGAGACCCAGTACTTC. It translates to CVSSPVGRGGGETQYF.

DNA for the CDR3: TGCGCCAGCAGCCAAGGTAGTGGGCTAGATTTAGATACGCAGTATTTT. Amino acid sequence: CASSQGSGLDLDTQYF. The gene calls are TRBV4-1 and TRBJ2-3; D gene unclear. There are 16 residues in the CDR3. The ends were cut back, 1 base at V and 5 bases at J, with 16 bases in the middle. From germline, CDR1 is MGHRA and CDR2 YSYEKL.

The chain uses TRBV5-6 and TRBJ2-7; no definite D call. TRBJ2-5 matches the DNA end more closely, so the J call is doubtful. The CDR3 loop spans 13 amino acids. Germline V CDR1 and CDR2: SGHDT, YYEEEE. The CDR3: CASSFLQEETQYF. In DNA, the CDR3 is TGTGCCAGCAGCTTCTTGCAGGAGGAGACCCAGTACTTC.

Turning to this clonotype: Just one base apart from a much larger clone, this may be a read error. The CDR3 here is CANSPGTGSGRAFF. As DNA, the CDR3 is TGTGCCAACAGCCCGGGGACAGGGTCAGGAAGAGCTTTCTTT. The chain carries TRBV7-2 and TRBJ1-1; 9 nucleotides align to TRBD1. CDR3 length: 14 residues. Per the germline V gene, CDR1 is SGHTA and CDR2 is FQGNSA. Based on the CDR3 plus reference TRBV7-2 and TRBJ1-1, the full variable domain is GAGVSQSPSNKVTEKGKDVELRCDPISGHTALYWYRQSLGQGLEFLIYFQGNSAPDKSGLPSDRFSAERTGGSVSTLTIQRTQQEDSAVYLCANSPGTGSGRAFFGQGTRLTVV.

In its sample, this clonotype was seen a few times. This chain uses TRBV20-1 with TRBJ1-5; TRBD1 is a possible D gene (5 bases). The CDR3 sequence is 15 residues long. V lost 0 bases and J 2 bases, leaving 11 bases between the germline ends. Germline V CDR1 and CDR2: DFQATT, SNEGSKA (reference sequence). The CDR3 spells CSARDERDGNQPQHF. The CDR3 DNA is TGCAGTGCTAGAGATGAAAGGGACGGCAATCAGCCCCAGCATTTT.

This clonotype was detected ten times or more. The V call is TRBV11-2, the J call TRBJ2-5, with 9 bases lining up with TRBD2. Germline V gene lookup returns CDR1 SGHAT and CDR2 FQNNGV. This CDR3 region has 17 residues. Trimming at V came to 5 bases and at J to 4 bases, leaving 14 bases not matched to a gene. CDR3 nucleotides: TGTGCCAGCAGCACCACTTACGGGCGGGGGGGCCGAGAGACCCAGTACTTC. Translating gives CASSTTYGRGGRETQYF.

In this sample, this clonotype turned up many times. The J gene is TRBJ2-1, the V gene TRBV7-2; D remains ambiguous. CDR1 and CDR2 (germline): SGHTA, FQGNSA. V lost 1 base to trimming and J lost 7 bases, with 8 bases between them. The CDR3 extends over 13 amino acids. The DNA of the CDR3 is TGTGCCAGCAGCTTAGATCGTCGAAATGAGCAGTTCTTC. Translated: CASSLDRRNEQFF. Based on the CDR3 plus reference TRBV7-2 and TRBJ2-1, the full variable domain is GAGVSQSPSNKVTEKGKDVELRCDPISGHTALYWYRQSLGQGLEFLIYFQGNSAPDKSGLPSDRFSAERTGGSVSTLTIQRTQQEDSAVYLCASSLDRRNEQFFGPGTRLTVL.

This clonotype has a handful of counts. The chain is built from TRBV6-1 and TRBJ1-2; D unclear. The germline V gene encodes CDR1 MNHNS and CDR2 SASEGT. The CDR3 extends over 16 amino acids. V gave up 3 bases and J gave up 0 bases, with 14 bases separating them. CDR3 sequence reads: CASSDAQWNSNYGYTF. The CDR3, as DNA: TGTGCCAGCAGTGATGCTCAGTGGAATTCTAACTATGGCTACACCTTC.

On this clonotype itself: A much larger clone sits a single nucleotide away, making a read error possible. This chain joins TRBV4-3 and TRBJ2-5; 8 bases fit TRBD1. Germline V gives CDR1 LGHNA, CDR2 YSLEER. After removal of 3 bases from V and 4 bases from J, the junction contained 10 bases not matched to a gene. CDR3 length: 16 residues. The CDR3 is CASSQAQGAGAETQYF. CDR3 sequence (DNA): TGCGCCAGCAGCCAGGCTCAGGGGGCCGGGGCAGAGACCCAGTACTTC.

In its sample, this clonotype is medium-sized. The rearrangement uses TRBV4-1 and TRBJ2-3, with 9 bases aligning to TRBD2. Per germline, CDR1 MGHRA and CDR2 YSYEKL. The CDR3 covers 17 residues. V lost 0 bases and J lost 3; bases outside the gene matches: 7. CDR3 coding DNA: TGCGCCAGCAGCCAAGACCCCCTAGCGGGAACGACAGATACGCAGTATTTT. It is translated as CASSQDPLAGTTDTQYF.

CDR3 residues: CASSWGTSGETQYF. DNA for the CDR3: TGTGCCAGCAGCTGGGGGACTAGCGGGGAGACCCAGTACTTC. The chain couples TRBV7-2 to TRBJ2-5, with 12 bases lining up with TRBD2. The CDR3 sequence is 14 residues long. Trimming at V came to 4 bases and at J to 5 bases, leaving 2 bases not matched to a gene. The V gene's germline CDR1 is SGHTA and CDR2 FQGNSA.

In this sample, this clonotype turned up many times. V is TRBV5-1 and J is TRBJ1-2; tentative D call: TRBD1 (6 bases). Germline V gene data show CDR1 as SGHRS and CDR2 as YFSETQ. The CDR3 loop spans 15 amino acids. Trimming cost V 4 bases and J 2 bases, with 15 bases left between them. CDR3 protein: CASSENPGQNYGYTF. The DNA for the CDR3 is TGCGCCAGCAGCGAGAACCCCGGACAGAACTATGGCTACACCTTC. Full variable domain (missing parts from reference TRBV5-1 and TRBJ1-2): KAGVTQTPRYLIKTRGQQVTLSCSPISGHRSVSWYQQTPGQGLQFLFEYFSETQRNKGNFPGRFSGRQFSNSRSEMNVSTLELGDSALYLCASSENPGQNYGYTFGSGTRLTVV.

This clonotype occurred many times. The CDR3 DNA follows: TGTGCCAGCAGTTTAGGTACGGGGCTAGATACGCAGTATTTT. This gives the protein CASSLGTGLDTQYF. The chain couples TRBV28 to TRBJ2-3; D is perhaps TRBD1 or TRBD2 (5 bases each). From germline, CDR1 is MDHEN and CDR2 SYDVKM. The CDR3 is 14 residues long. V was trimmed by 2 bases and J by 5 bases, leaving 11 bases between them.

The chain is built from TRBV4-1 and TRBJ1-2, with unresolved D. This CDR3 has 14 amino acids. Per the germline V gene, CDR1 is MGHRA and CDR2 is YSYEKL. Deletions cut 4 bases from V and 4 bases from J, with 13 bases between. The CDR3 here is CASSPEPEGYGYTF. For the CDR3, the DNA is TGCGCCAGCAGCCCGGAACCGGAAGGCTATGGCTACACCTTC.

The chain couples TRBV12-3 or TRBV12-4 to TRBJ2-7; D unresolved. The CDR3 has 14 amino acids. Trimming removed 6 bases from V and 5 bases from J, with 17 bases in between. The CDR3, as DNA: TGTGCCAGCAGCACGACTGAGTCCGAGGACGAGCAGTACTTC. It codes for CASSTTESEDEQYF.

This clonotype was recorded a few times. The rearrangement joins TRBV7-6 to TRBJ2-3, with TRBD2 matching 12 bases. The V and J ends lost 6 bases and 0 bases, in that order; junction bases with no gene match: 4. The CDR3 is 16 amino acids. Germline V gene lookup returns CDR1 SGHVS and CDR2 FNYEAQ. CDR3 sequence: CASRLAGGHSTDTQYF. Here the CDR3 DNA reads TGTGCCAGCAGACTAGCGGGGGGCCATAGCACAGATACGCAGTATTTT.

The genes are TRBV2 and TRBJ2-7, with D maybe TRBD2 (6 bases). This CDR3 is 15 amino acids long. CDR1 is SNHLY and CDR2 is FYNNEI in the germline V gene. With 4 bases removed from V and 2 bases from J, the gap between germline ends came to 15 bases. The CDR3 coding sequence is TGTGCCAGCAGTGCTTGGCAGGGAGGAACCTACGAGCAGTACTTC. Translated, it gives CASSAWQGGTYEQYF. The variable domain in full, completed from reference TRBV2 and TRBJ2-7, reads EPEVTQTPSHQVTQMGQEVILRCVPISNHLYFYWYRQILGQKVEFLVSFYNNEISEKSEIFDDQFSVERPDGSNFTLKIRSTKLEDSAMYFCASSAWQGGTYEQYFGPGTRLTVT.

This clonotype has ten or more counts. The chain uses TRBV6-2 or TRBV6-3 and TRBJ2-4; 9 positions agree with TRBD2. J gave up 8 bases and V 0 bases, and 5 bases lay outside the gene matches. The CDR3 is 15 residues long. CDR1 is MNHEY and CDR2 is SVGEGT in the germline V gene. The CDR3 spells CASSYSGLAWDIQYF. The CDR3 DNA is TGTGCCAGCAGTTACTCGGGACTAGCTTGGGACATTCAGTACTTC.

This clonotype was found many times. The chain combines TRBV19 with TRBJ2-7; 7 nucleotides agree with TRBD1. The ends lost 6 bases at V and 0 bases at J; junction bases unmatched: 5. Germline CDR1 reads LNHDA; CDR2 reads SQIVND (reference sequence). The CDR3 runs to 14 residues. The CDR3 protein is CASSGYRGSYEQYF. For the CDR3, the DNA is TGTGCCAGTAGCGGATACAGGGGCTCCTACGAGCAGTACTTC.

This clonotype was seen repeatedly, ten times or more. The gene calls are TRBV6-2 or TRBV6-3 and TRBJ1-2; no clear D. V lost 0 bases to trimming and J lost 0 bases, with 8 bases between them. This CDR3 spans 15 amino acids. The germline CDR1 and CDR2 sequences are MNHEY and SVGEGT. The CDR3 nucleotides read TGTGCCAGCAGTTACTCTGGAAGAACTAACTATGGCTACACCTTC. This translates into CASSYSGRTNYGYTF.

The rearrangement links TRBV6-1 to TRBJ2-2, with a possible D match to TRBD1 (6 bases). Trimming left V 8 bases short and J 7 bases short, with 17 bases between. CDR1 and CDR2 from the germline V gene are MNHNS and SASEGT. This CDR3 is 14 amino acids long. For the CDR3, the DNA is TGTGCCAGCCTAACCCCAGGGGTAGGCGGGGAGCTGTTTTTT. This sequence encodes CASLTPGVGGELFF.

Here the CDR3 reads CASSTLQLNTEAFF. The CDR3 DNA reads TGTGCCAGCAGTACGTTACAGTTGAACACTGAAGCTTTCTTT. V usage is TRBV6-6 and J usage is TRBJ1-1; no clear D. The germline CDR1 and CDR2 sequences are MNHNY and SVGAGI (reference sequence). The length of the CDR3 is 14 residues. V lost 5 bases to trimming and J lost 0 bases, with 10 bases between them.